The 20 T cell receptor beta chains presented below share a single source sample, sequenced in a study of T cell changes during pregnancy in multiple sclerosis. The protocol was immunoSEQ multiplex PCR, while the TCRdb copy is restricted to in-frame clones and leaves out a portion. The profile shows 65,000 to 95,000 clones, about 93% of them singletons. This material consisted of peripheral blood, taken in the second trimester of pregnancy. The receptors stem from a female donor in good health, enrolled as a control in a pregnancy study.

This clone has a single count. J is TRBJ1-5 and V is TRBV9; 8 bases are a match to TRBD1. The CDR3 sequence is 15 residues long. The junction had 4 bases not matched to a gene; V was cut back by 3 bases and J by 2 bases. Germline V CDR1 and CDR2: SGDLS, YYNGEE. The CDR3 is CASSEGGQGNQPQHF. The CDR3 nucleotides are TGTGCCAGCAGCGAGGGGGGACAGGGCAATCAGCCCCAGCATTTT.

CDR3 DNA sequence: TGCGCCAGCAGTCGATTGGAGACTAGCGGGAGGGCCTCCTACGAGCAGTACTTC. Translating gives CASSRLETSGRASYEQYF. The chain carries TRBV5-1 and TRBJ2-7, with TRBD2 matching 14 bases. V was pared by 5 bases and J by 0 bases, with 10 bases of the junction left unmatched. This CDR3 contains 18 residues. Germline CDR1 and CDR2: SGHRS and YFSETQ. Filled out from reference TRBV5-1 and TRBJ2-7, the complete variable domain reads KAGVTQTPRYLIKTRGQQVTLSCSPISGHRSVSWYQQTPGQGLQFLFEYFSETQRNKGNFPGRFSGRQFSNSRSEMNVSTLELGDSALYLCASSRLETSGRASYEQYFGPGTRLTVT.

The chain joins TRBV25-1 to TRBJ1-1, with a tentative D call TRBD1 (6 bases). The CDR3 spans 15 residues. Germline V gives CDR1 MGHDK, CDR2 SYGVNS. The ends were cut back, 10 bases at V and 8 bases at J, with 26 bases in the middle. The CDR3, as DNA: TGTGCCATCAACACCTTACGGGACACGGGGTCGGAAGCTTTCTTT. Its protein product is CAINTLRDTGSEAFF.

The CDR3 is CSVWDSSSTDTQYF. The CDR3, as DNA: TGCAGCGTGTGGGACAGCTCTAGCACAGATACGCAGTATTTT. The chain carries TRBV29-1 and TRBJ2-3; TRBD1 agrees at 7 bases. The germline V gene encodes CDR1 SQVTM and CDR2 ANQGSEA. The CDR3 is 14 amino acids. V was pared by 6 bases and J by 0 bases, with 6 bases of the junction left unmatched.

The chain combines TRBV5-1 with TRBJ2-1, with 11 bases matching TRBD2. Looked up from germline, CDR1 is SGHRS and CDR2 is YFSETQ. After removal of 4 bases from V and 6 bases from J, the junction contained 6 bases not matched to a gene. This CDR3 is 15 amino acids long. The CDR3 DNA reads as TGCGCCAGCAGCGATACTAGCGGGAGAGGCAATGAGCAGTTCTTC. It codes for CASSDTSGRGNEQFF.

This clone was seen only once. The genes are TRBV28 and TRBJ1-5; 9 nucleotides line up with TRBD1. This CDR3 has 15 residues. With 4 bases clipped from V and 4 bases from J, the junction kept 5 bases outside the gene matches. Germline V gene lookup returns CDR1 MDHEN and CDR2 SYDVKM. CDR3 sequence reads: CASSSDRGQNQPQHF. The CDR3 bases are TGTGCCAGCAGTTCGGACAGGGGCCAGAATCAGCCCCAGCATTTT. Drawing the rest from reference TRBV28 and TRBJ1-5, the complete variable domain is DVKVTQSSRYLVKRTGEKVFLECVQDMDHENMFWYRQDPGLGLRLIYFSYDVKMKEKGDIPEGYSVSREKKERFSLILESASTNQTSMYLCASSSDRGQNQPQHFGDGTRLSIL.

The chain recombines TRBV27 with TRBJ1-1, with a possible D match to TRBD1 (5 bases). V lost 6 bases, J lost 7 bases, and 18 bases lay in between. The CDR3 spans 14 residues. The germline gives CDR1 MNHEY, CDR2 SMNVEV (reference sequence). CDR3 residues: CASSQYSGGNEAFF. The CDR3 coding sequence is TGTGCCAGCAGCCAATACAGCGGGGGAAATGAAGCTTTCTTT.

The CDR3 reads CASSLGRNTEAFF. In DNA form, the CDR3 reads TGTGCCAGCAGCCTCGGGAGAAACACTGAAGCTTTCTTT. This chain joins TRBV7-9 and TRBJ1-1; no reliable D call. Trimming removed 5 bases at V and 2 bases at J, with 9 bases between. Germline CDR1 is SEHNR and CDR2 is FQNEAQ (reference sequence). This CDR3 contains 13 residues.

The chain is built from TRBV28 and TRBJ2-7, with 8 positions matching TRBD1. The CDR3 covers 14 residues. J lost 8 bases, V lost 7 bases, and 13 bases had no gene match. Germline lookup yields CDR1 MDHEN and CDR2 SYDVKM. DNA for the CDR3: TGTGCCAGCACCCCCGGACGCCGACAGGGGCAGCAGTACTTC. Translated: CASTPGRRQGQQYF.

J is TRBJ1-1 and V is TRBV25-1; tentatively, D is TRBD1 (6 bases). Trimming took 3 bases from V and 11 from J, leaving 13 bases between them. Germline lookup yields CDR1 MGHDK and CDR2 SYGVNS. This CDR3 is built from 12 residues. In DNA form, the CDR3 reads TGTGCCAGCAGTGAGGAGGGGGGGAGGGCTTTCTTT. Protein: CASSEEGGRAFF.

The chain employs TRBV7-9 and TRBJ2-4, with 7 bases that match TRBD2. The CDR3 consists of 17 residues. V lost 0 bases, J lost 8 bases, and 13 bases stayed unmatched. Looked up from germline, CDR1 is SEHNR and CDR2 is FQNEAQ (reference sequence). The DNA for the CDR3 is TGTGCCAGCAGCTTAGCGCATGGTGGGAGGGGAGGAGACATTCAGTACTTC. It yields the protein CASSLAHGGRGGDIQYF.

The genes are TRBV27 and TRBJ2-7, with unresolved D. The CDR3 sequence is 12 residues long. V lost 5 bases and J 7 bases, leaving 12 bases between the germline ends. The V gene's germline CDR1 is MNHEY and CDR2 SMNVEV (reference sequence). For the CDR3, the DNA is TGTGCCAGCAGTCCTCCTAGTTGGGAGCAGTACTTC. Encoded protein: CASSPPSWEQYF.

The CDR3: CSVLPAGGRTDTQYF. The CDR3 nucleotides read TGCAGCGTTCTCCCGGCGGGAGGGCGCACAGATACGCAGTATTTT. The V and J genes are TRBV29-1 and TRBJ2-3, with 9 bases fitting TRBD2. This CDR3 spans 15 amino acids. CDR1 is SQVTM, CDR2 ANQGSEA, per germline. Unmatched junction bases numbered 7, after V lost 5 bases and J lost 1 base.

This sequence joins TRBV19 and TRBJ2-2; D is perhaps TRBD1 (6 bases). Germline V gene lookup returns CDR1 LNHDA and CDR2 SQIVND (reference sequence). V was clipped by 3 bases and J by 2 bases, with 10 bases between them. CDR3 length equals 15 residues. As DNA, the CDR3 is TGTGCCAGTAGTATGGACAGACCAAACACCGGGGAGCTGTTTTTT. Translated, it gives CASSMDRPNTGELFF.

The chain links TRBV10-3 to TRBJ1-1; D ambiguous. The germline V gene encodes CDR1 ENHRY and CDR2 SYGVKD. Deletions cut 3 bases from V and 1 base from J, with 6 bases between. This CDR3 has 13 residues. The DNA of the CDR3 is TGTGCCATCAGTGACGGGGAGAACACTGAAGCTTTCTTT. This codes for CAISDGENTEAFF.

This clone was detected a few times. The chain combines TRBV21-1 with TRBJ1-1. TRBV21-1 is assigned pseudogene status. The CDR3 runs 13 residues. CDR3 bases: TGTGCCAGCGATCGGGGGAGGAGTACTGAAGCTTTCTTT. Translated: CASDRGRSTEAFF.

V and J are TRBV5-1 and TRBJ2-5; tentatively, D is TRBD2 (6 bases). Germline CDR1 is SGHRS and CDR2 is YFSETQ. V was trimmed by 0 bases and J by 4 bases, leaving 13 bases between them. The CDR3 is made up of 15 amino acids. The CDR3 DNA reads as TGCGCCAGCAGCTTGGACGGGGGAGGTGGAGAGACCCAGTACTTC. Translated: CASSLDGGGGETQYF.

The chain has TRBV21-1 and TRBJ2-7; the table calls TRBD2, which could not be checked here. TRBV21-1 is a pseudogene locus. The CDR3 has 20 residues. The DNA for the CDR3 is TGTGCCAGCAGCAAAAAAAAAGCCCTCTTAGGGCGGGGACCTTATTACGAGCAGTACTTC. This translates into CASSKKKALLGRGPYYEQYF.

The V call is TRBV29-1, the J call TRBJ2-2, with 8 bases identical to TRBD1. The CDR3 runs to 16 residues. V was clipped by 1 base and J by 6 bases; unmatched bases: 10. The germline V gene encodes CDR1 SQVTM and CDR2 ANQGSEA. The CDR3 loop is CSVEALGQGAAGELFF. As DNA, the CDR3 is TGCAGCGTTGAAGCCCTCGGGCAGGGGGCGGCCGGGGAGCTGTTTTTT.

The chain uses TRBV6-1 and TRBJ2-3; 11 positions agree with TRBD2. There are 15 residues in the CDR3. The germline CDR1 and CDR2 sequences are MNHNS and SASEGT. The trim removed 7 bases at V and 5 bases at J, leaving 8 bases unmatched. As DNA, the CDR3 is TGTGCCAGCACCGGACTAGCGGGTGGGCAAGATACGCAGTATTTT. Protein sequence: CASTGLAGGQDTQYF.